Sequencing of this T cell receptor (beta chain) was carried out in a study of blood T cells in healthy people across ages. With regard to this clonotype: Its antigen is currently unknown.

The study's findings and limits: A roughly linear age-dependent decrease characterized TCR beta diversity per million T cells.

Primed by a sample-barcoded 5' primer and a J-beta primer mix, a second PCR proceeded for about 7 to 11 cycles. Each cDNA molecule, via a template-switch adaptor with 12 random nucleotides, was tagged. TCRdb independently ran MiXCR on the 5' RACE reads; one entry per CDR3 protein. The table has 1.5 million to 2 million distinct CDR3 sequences, 28% seen once. Isolating PBMCs gave at least 6.5 million of these cells per sample. RNA extraction gave at least 5.5 micrograms of total RNA per sample. Germline V gene data show CDR1 as LGHDT and CDR2 as YNNKEL (reference sequence). The CDR3 covers 14 residues. With 8 bases clipped from V and 4 bases from J, the junction kept 9 bases outside the gene matches.

The source of this sequence is a woman younger than 45 in good health. The material sequenced was blood. The chain has TRBV3-1 and TRBJ2-3; 7 bases fit TRBD2. This CDR3 is CASLGTTRPDTQYF. Written as DNA, the CDR3 is TGTGCCAGCCTCGGGACTACCCGCCCAGATACGCAGTATTTT.